This TCR beta chain was captured in a study of blood T cell repertoires in COVID-19. Background on the study: Acute-phase and convalescent COVID-19 samples originated in the United States, Italy and Spain. PBMCs, B-cell-depleted T cells, or T cells provided the cDNA or gDNA that made up the material.

V lost 10 bases, J lost 3 bases, and 12 bases lay in between. The CDR3 consists of 12 residues. CDR1 MRHNA and CDR2 SNTAGT come from the germline V gene. Under the authors' procedure: How many nucleated cells were present was estimated from reference gene primer amplification. Libraries were prepared by immunoSEQ multiplex PCR; TCRdb keeps only in-frame clonotypes and omits some of them. V and J calls and clone size are those listed in that table; D and trimming were worked out from the DNA. The sample holds 170,000 or so clones, more than 85% seen once. The TCR sequence derives from a man aged 40-50 years with active or convalescent COVID-19. This chain links TRBV6-4 with TRBJ1-2, with D uncertain. The sequencing input was peripheral blood. CDR3 in amino acids: CATDNCHYGYTF. The CDR3 DNA reads as TGTGCCACAGATAATTGCCACTATGGCTACACCTTC.